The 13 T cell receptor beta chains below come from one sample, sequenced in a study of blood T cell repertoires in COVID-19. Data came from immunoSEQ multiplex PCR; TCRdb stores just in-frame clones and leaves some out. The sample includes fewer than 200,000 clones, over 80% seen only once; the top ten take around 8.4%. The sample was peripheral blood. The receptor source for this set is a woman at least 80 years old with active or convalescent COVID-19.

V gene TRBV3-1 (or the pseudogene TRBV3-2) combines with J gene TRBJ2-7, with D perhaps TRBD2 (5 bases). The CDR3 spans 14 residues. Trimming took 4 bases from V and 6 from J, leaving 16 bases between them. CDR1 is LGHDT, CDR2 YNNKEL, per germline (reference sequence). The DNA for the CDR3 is TGTGCCAGCAGCCCGCGGGCCTTCAGCGGCGAGCAGTACTTC. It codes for CASSPRAFSGEQYF.

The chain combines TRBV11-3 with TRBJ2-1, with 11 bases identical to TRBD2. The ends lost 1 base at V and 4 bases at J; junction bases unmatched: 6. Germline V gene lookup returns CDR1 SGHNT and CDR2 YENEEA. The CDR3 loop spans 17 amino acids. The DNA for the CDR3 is TGTGCCAGCAGCTTAGGGGCTACTAGCGGGGGATACAATGAGCAGTTCTTC. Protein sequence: CASSLGATSGGYNEQFF.

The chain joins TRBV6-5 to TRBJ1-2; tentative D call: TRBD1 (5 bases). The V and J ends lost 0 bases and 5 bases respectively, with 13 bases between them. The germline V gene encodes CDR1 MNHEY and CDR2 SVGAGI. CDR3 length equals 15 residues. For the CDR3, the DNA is TGTGCCAGCAGTTACTCCCGGGGGTCCCCTTATGGCTACACCTTC. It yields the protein CASSYSRGSPYGYTF.

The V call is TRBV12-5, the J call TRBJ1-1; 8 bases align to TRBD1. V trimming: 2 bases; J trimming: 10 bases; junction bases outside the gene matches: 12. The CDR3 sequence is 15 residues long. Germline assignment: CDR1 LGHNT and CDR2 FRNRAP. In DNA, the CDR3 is TGTGCTAGTGGTTTGCCCCGGCAGGGGGCACGTAGAGCTTTCTTT. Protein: CASGLPRQGARRAFF. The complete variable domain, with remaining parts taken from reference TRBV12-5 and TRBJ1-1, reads DARVTQTPRHKVTEMGQEVTMRCQPILGHNTVFWYRQTMMQGLELLAYFRNRAPLDDSGMPKDRFSAEMPDATLATLKIQPSEPRDSAVYFCASGLPRQGARRAFFGQGTRLTVV.

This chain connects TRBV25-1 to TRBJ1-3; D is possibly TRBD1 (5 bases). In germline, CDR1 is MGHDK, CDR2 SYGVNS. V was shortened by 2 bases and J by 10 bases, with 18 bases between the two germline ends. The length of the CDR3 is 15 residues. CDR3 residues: CASSEDLLPGGTIYF. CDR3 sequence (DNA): TGTGCCAGCAGTGAAGACTTGTTGCCTGGGGGGACCATATATTTT.

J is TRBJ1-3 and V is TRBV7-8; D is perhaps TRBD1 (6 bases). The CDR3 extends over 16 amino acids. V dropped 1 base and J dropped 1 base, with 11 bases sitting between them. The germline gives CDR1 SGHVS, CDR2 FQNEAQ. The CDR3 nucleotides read TGTGCCAGCAGCTTAGAGCGGGGGCAATCTGGAAACACCATATATTTT. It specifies CASSLERGQSGNTIYF. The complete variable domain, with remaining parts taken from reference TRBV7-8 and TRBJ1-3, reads GAGVSQSPRYKVAKRGQDVALRCDPISGHVSLFWYQQALGQGPEFLTYFQNEAQLDKSGLPSDRFFAERPEGSVSTLKIQRTQQEDSAVYLCASSLERGQSGNTIYFGEGSWLTVV.

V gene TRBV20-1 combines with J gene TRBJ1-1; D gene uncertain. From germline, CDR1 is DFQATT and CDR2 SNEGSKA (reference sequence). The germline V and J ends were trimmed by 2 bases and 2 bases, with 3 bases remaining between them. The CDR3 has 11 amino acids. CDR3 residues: CSARHNTEAFF. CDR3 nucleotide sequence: TGCAGTGCTAGACATAACACTGAAGCTTTCTTT.

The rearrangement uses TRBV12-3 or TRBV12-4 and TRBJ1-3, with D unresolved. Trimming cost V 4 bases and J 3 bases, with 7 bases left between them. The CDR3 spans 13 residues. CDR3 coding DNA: TGTGCCAGCAGTTGGGAGTATGGAAACACCATATATTTT. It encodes CASSWEYGNTIYF.

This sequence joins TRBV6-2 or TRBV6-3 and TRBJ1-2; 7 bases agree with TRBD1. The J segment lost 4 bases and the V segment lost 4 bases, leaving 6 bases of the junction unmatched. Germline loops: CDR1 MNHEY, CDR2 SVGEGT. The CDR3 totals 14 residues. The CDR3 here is CASSFYDRVYGYTF. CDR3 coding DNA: TGTGCCAGCAGTTTCTACGACAGGGTCTATGGCTACACCTTC.

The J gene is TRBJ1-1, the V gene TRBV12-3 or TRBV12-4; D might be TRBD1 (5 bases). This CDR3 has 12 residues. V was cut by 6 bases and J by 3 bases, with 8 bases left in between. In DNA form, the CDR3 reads TGTGCCAGCAGCAGGGTGTACACTGAAGCTTTCTTT. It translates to CASSRVYTEAFF.

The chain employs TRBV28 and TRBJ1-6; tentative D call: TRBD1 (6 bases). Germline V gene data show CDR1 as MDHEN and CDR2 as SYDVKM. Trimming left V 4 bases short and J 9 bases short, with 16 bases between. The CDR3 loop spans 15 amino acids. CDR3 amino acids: CASSSHGGASSPLHF. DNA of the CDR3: TGTGCCAGCAGTTCCCATGGGGGGGCGAGTTCACCCCTCCACTTT.

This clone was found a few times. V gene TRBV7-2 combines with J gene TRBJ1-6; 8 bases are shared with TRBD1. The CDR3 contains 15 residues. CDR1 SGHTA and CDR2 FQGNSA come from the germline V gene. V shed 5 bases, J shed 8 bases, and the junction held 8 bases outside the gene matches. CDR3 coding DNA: TGTGCCAGCAGCACAGGGGGGAGGGTTGATTCACCCCTCCACTTT. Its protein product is CASSTGGRVDSPLHF.

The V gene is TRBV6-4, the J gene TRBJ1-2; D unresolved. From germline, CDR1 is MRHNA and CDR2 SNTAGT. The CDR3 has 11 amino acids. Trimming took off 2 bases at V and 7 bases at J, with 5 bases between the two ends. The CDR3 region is CASSDGGGYTF. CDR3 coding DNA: TGTGCCAGCAGTGACGGCGGTGGCTACACCTTC.